Listed below are T cell receptor beta chains from one sample, sequenced in a study of PD-L1 blockade in urothelial cancer. TCRdb's table, derived via immunoSEQ multiplex PCR, lists solely in-frame clones and lacks some. The sample has 70,000 to 90,000 clones, over 65% seen once. The specimen comprised PBMCs, sampled around atezolizumab (anti-PD-L1) treatment. These TCRs come from a man aged 60 to 75 with urothelial cancer. Both conserved end residues are part of each CDR3. The D gene is left open where the match is weak. Clone sizes are given selectively: once, few, many, or a class where the clone is expanded.

NA TRBJ2-2 TRBV5-1 NA TGCGCCAGCAGCTTGGAACAGAACACCGGGGAGCTGTTTTTT CASSLEQNTGELFF
NA TRBJ2-7 TRBV18 few TGTGCCAGCTCATCGCAGGGTGATGAGCAGTACTTC CASSSQGDEQYF
NA TRBJ2-1 TRBV5-1 NA TGCGCCAGCAGCTTGGGCCAGGGCCCTTACAATGAGCAGTTCTTC CASSLGQGPYNEQFF
TRBD2 TRBJ2-1 TRBV11-2 NA TGTGCCAGCAGCGCCCTAGCGGGAGGGCCAATTAGCAATGAGCAGTTCTTC CASSALAGGPISNEQFF
NA TRBJ2-1 TRBV5-4 NA TGTGCCAGCAGCTTCCCGGGCGGGGTCTACAATGAGCAGTTCTTC CASSFPGGVYNEQFF
NA TRBJ2-1 TRBV5-1 NA TGCGCCAGCTCGCGGGCGGGTTACAATGAGCAGTTCTTC CASSRAGYNEQFF
TRBD1 TRBJ1-5 TRBV7-3 few TGTGCCAGCAGCTCCCTGACAGGGGGGCCCCAGCATTTT CASSSLTGGPQHF
TRBD2 TRBJ2-7 TRBV27 NA TGTGCCAGCAAAAAGCGGGGGGGATTCTACGAGCAGTACTTC CASKKRGGFYEQYF
NA TRBJ2-7 TRBV19 NA TGTGCCAGTAGTAGTTCAGGGTCCTACGAGCAGTACTTC CASSSSGSYEQYF
TRBD2 TRBJ2-3 TRBV19 NA TGTGCCAGTAGTATAGTAGCGGGAAGCACAGATACGCAGTATTTT CASSIVAGSTDTQYF
NA TRBJ2-7 TRBV25-1 NA TGTGCCACGTCCTGGGGCTTCTACGAGCAGTACTTC CATSWGFYEQYF
TRBD1 TRBJ1-1 TRBV5-1 NA TGCGCCAGCAGCTTCCGGACAGGGGGGAACTCTGAAGCTTTCTTT CASSFRTGGNSEAFF
TRBD1 TRBJ2-1 TRBV7-2 NA TGTGCCAGCAGCTTAGTGGGACAGGGGCACAATGAGCAGTTCTTC CASSLVGQGHNEQFF
NA TRBJ1-3 TRBV6-5 once TGTGCCAGCAGTTACGGGCAGGGCTCTGGAAACACCATATATTTT CASSYGQGSGNTIYF
TRBD1 TRBJ2-5 TRBV7-9 once TGTGCCAGCAGACCCCCGGGACAGCAAGAGACCCAGTACTTC CASRPPGQQETQYF
NA TRBJ1-3 TRBV19 NA TGTGCCAGTAGCACGGGGGGCCACCACTCTGGAAACACCATATATTTT CASSTGGHHSGNTIYF
TRBD2 TRBJ2-1 TRBV30 NA TGTGCCTGGAGTGTACGAACGGGAGGCTACAATGAGCAGTTCTTC CAWSVRTGGYNEQFF
TRBD2 TRBJ2-2 TRBV5-1 NA TGCGCCAGCAGCTCCTCTAGCGGGAGCACCGGGGAGCTGTTTTTT CASSSSSGSTGELFF
TRBD2 TRBJ2-1 TRBV2 NA TGTGCCAGCAGGGGGGGGGAGTGGTCCAATGAGCAGTTCTTC CASRGGEWSNEQFF
TRBD1 TRBJ1-1 TRBV5-8 once TGTGCCAGCAGTTTAGGGAGGACAGGGATCACGGCTTTCTTT CASSLGRTGITAFF
TRBD1 TRBJ2-5 TRBV6-6 NA TGTGCCAGCAGTTCCCGGACAGGCGGCGGGGAGACCCAGTACTTC CASSSRTGGGETQYF
TRBD1 TRBJ2-3 TRBV18 NA TGTGCCAGCCAAACCAGACAGGGCTACCGCACAGATACGCAGTATTTT CASQTRQGYRTDTQYF
TRBD1 TRBJ1-1 TRBV19 NA TGTGCCAGTAGTTCTACAGGGGACACTGAAGCTTTCTTT CASSSTGDTEAFF
NA TRBJ2-1 TRBV5-1 NA TGCGCCAGCAGTTCTCATACAGGGCGTTCCAATGAGCAGTTCTTC CASSSHTGRSNEQFF
TRBD1 TRBJ1-5 TRBV4-1 NA TGCGCCAGCAGCCAAGTCGGACCCAGACAGGGGCGGACTCAGCCCCAGCATTTT CASSQVGPRQGRTQPQHF
NA TRBJ1-5 TRBV9 NA TGTGCCAGCAGCGTAGGACTAGAGGAAACGCCCCAGCATTTT CASSVGLEETPQHF
TRBD1 TRBJ2-7 TRBV28 NA TGTGCCAGCAGTTCCCCGGGACAGCCGAACGAGCAGTACTTC CASSSPGQPNEQYF
TRBD1 TRBJ1-1 TRBV28 NA TGTGCCAGCAGTTTATCCACGGACAGGGAAGCTTTCTTT CASSLSTDREAFF
TRBD1 TRBJ1-1 TRBV2 NA TGTGCCAGCAGTCTTCCCAGGACAGGGGACCTGAACACTGAAGCTTTCTTT CASSLPRTGDLNTEAFF
NA TRBJ1-4 TRBV9 NA TGTGCCAGCAGCGTAGATGGGGGAACAGGGTTCAGCGAAAAACTGTTTTTT CASSVDGGTGFSEKLFF
NA TRBJ1-1 TRBV21-1 NA TGTGCCAGCAGCTCGAGTCCTCGGGGGTATGACACTGAAGCTTTCTTT CASSSSPRGYDTEAFF
NA TRBJ1-3 TRBV19 NA TGTGCCAGTCGGGAACGAACTGGAAACACCATATATTTT CASRERTGNTIYF
TRBD1 TRBJ1-2 TRBV29-1 NA TGCAGCGTTGACTCGACAGGGGTCCTCTATGACTACACCTTC CSVDSTGVLYDYTF
NA TRBJ2-2 TRBV9 NA TGTGCCAGCAGCGCCCGGGTAGGAGTTAACACCGGGGAGCTGTTTTTT CASSARVGVNTGELFF
TRBD1 TRBJ1-6 TRBV6-5 NA TGTGCCAGCAGCCGGACAGGCGACGATTCACCCCTCCACTTT CASSRTGDDSPLHF
TRBD1 TRBJ2-7 TRBV7-2 NA TGTGCCAGCAGCTTAGCGCAGGGGGCGGGTTACGAGCAGTACTTC CASSLAQGAGYEQYF
TRBD2 TRBJ2-3 TRBV6-6 NA TGTGCCAGCAGATACACGAGCGGGAGCGGCACAGATACGCAGTATTTT CASRYTSGSGTDTQYF
TRBD1 TRBJ1-5 TRBV7-2 NA TGTGCCAGCAGCATAACGGGACAGGGATATCAGCCCCAGCATTTT CASSITGQGYQPQHF
TRBD1 TRBJ2-1 TRBV7-9 NA TGTGCCAGCAGCTTAGCCATGGACAGGGTCCCTGAGCAGTTCTTC CASSLAMDRVPEQFF
TRBD2 TRBJ2-1 TRBV7-3 NA TGTGCCAGCAGTTCTGCGGGAGGGCCCTACAATGAGCAGTTCTTC CASSSAGGPYNEQFF
NA TRBJ1-2 TRBV11-1 NA TGTGCCAGCAGCCCTACCGACAGCCACTATGGCTACACCTTC CASSPTDSHYGYTF
TRBD1 TRBJ2-7 TRBV28 few TGTGCCAGCAGCTCCGGACAGGGGGGCCACGAGCAGTACTTC CASSSGQGGHEQYF
NA TRBJ1-1 TRBV27 NA TGTGCCAGCAGCCGATACCCGGACAAATTGAACACTGAAGCTTTCTTT CASSRYPDKLNTEAFF
TRBD2 TRBJ2-5 TRBV5-1 NA TGCGCCAGCGGCTTAGCGGGAGCCCGGGAGACCCAGTACTTC CASGLAGARETQYF
TRBD1 TRBJ2-7 TRBV18 NA TGTGCCAGCTCTGCCGGGACAGGGGACCCCTACGAGCAGTACTTC CASSAGTGDPYEQYF